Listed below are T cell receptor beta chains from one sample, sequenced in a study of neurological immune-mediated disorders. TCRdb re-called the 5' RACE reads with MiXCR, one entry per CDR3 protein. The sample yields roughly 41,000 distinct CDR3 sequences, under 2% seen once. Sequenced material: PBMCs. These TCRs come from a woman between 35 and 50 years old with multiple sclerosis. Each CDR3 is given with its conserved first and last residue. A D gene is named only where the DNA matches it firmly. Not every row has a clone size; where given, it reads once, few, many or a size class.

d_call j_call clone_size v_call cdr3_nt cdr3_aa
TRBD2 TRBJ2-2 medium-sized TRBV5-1 TGCGCCAGCAGTAGCGGGGCGAACACCGGGGAGCTGTTTTTT CASSSGANTGELFF
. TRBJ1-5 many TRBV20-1 TGCAGTGCTGGGGGGGGCAGCAATCAGCCCCAGCATTTT CSAGGGSNQPQHF
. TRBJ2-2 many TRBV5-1 TGCGCCAGCAGCTTGGTTATGGGGGACACCGGGGAGCTGTTTTTT CASSLVMGDTGELFF
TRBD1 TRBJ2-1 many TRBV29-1 TGCAGCGTTGGACCAGGGGGCCCGAACAATGAGCAGTTCTTC CSVGPGGPNNEQFF
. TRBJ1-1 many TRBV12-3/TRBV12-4 TGTGCCAGCCGTGGGGACACTGAAGCTTTCTTT CASRGDTEAFF
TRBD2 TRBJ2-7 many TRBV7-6 TGTGCCAGCAGCTCGCGGGGGACCTCCTACGAGCAGTACTTC CASSSRGTSYEQYF
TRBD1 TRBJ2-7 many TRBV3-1 TGTGCCAGCAGCCAAGAAATCCGGGACAGAGCCTACGAGCAGTACTTC CASSQEIRDRAYEQYF
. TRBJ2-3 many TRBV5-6 TGTGCCAGCAGCTTAGGGACCCCGGCGGATACGCAGTATTTT CASSLGTPADTQYF
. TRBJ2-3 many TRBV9 TGTGCCAGCAGCTCCCAGGGGGGGGACGATACGCAGTATTTT CASSSQGGDDTQYF
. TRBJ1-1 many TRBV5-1 TGCGCCAGCAGCTTAGTTGTTGGACAGAGTGAAGCTTTCTTT CASSLVVGQSEAFF
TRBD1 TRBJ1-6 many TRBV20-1 TGCAGTGCTAGACCACGGGACAGGGTTTATAATTCACCCCTCCACTTT CSARPRDRVYNSPLHF
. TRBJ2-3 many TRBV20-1 TGCAGTGCTAGAGATGTCAGAAGCGTTGGAGATACGCAGTATTTT CSARDVRSVGDTQYF
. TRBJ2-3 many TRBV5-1 TGCGCCAGCAGCTTTTTACAGGGTGCAGATACGCAGTATTTT CASSFLQGADTQYF
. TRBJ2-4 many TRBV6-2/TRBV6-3 TGTGCCAGCAGGGGGGGCGGAAGCAAAAACATTCAGTACTTC CASRGGGSKNIQYF
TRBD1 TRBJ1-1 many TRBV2 TGTGCCAGCAGGAGGACAGGCGAAGCTTTCTTT CASRRTGEAFF
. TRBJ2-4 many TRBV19 TGTGCCAGTAGTATCCCCAGACTGACCGGCGGATTAGCCAAAAACATTCAGTACTTC CASSIPRLTGGLAKNIQYF
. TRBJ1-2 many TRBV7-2 TGTGCCAGCAGCCCATCTGCGAATCACTATGGCTACACCTTC CASSPSANHYGYTF
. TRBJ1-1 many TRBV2 TGTGCCAGCAGTGTTGGAACCCGGGGCACTGAAGCTTTCTTT CASSVGTRGTEAFF
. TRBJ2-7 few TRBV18 TGTGCCAGCTCACCGGGGGGAACCTACGAGCAGTACTTC CASSPGGTYEQYF
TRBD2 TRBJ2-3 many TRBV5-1 TGCGCCAGCAGCTTGGGGCGACTAGCGAGGGAGGATACGCAGTATTTT CASSLGRLAREDTQYF
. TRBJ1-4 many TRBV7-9 TGTGCCAGCAGCTTAAACAAGGGGCAGAATGAAAAACTGTTTTTT CASSLNKGQNEKLFF
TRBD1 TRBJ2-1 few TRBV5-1 TGCGCCAGCAGCTTACGACAGGGACACAATGAGCAGTTCTTC CASSLRQGHNEQFF
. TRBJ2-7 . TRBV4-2 TGTGCCAGCAGCCAAAATAGCGCGGCCTACGAGCAGTACTTC CASSQNSAAYEQYF
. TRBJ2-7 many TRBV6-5 TGTGCCAGCAGAGGGACAAACGAGCAGTACTTC CASRGTNEQYF
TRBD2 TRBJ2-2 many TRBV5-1 TGCGCCAGCAGCAGCGGGACTAGAGGGACCGGGGAGCTGTTTTTT CASSSGTRGTGELFF
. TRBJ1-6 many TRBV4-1 TGCGCCAGCAGCAGACCTGGGAGTAATTCACCCCTCCACTTT CASSRPGSNSPLHF
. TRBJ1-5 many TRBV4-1 TGCGCCAGCAGCCCGTCGGGGGATCAGCCCCAGCATTTT CASSPSGDQPQHF